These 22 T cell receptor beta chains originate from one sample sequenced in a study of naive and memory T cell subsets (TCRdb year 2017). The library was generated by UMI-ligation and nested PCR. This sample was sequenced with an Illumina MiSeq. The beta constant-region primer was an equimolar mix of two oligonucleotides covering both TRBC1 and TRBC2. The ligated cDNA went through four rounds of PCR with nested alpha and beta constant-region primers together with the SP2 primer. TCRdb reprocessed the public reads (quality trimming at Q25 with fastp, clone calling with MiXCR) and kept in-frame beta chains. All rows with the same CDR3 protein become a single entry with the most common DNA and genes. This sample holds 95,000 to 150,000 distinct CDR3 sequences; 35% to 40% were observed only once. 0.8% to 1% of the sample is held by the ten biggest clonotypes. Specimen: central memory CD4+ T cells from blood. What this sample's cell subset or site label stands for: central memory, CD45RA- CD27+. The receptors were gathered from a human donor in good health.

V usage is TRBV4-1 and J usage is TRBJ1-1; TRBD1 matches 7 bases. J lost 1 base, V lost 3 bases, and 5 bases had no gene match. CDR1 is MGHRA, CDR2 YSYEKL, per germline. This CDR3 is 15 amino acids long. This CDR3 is CASSQEGASNTEAFF. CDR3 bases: TGCGCCAGCAGCCAGGAGGGGGCGTCGAACACTGAAGCTTTCTTT.

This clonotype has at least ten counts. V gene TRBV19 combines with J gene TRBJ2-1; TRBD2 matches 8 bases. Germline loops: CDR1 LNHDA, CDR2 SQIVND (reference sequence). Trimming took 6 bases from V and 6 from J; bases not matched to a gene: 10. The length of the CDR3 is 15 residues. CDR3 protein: CASRIFTGGSNEQFF. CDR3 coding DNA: TGTGCCAGTAGGATCTTCACGGGGGGGAGCAATGAGCAGTTCTTC.

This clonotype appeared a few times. Here the CDR3 reads CAWSSGVSDTQYF. CDR3 in DNA: TGTGCCTGGAGTAGTGGGGTGTCAGATACGCAGTATTTT. The chain combines TRBV30 with TRBJ2-3; D remains ambiguous. With 2 bases removed from V and 4 bases from J, the gap between germline ends came to 10 bases. CDR1 is GTSNPN and CDR2 is SVGIG in the germline V gene (reference sequence). This CDR3 contains 13 residues. Full variable domain (remainder filled in from reference TRBV30 and TRBJ2-3): SQTIHQWPATLVQPVGSPLSLECTVEGTSNPNLYWYRQAAGRGLQLLFYSVGIGQISSEVPQNLSASRPQDRQFILSSKKLLLSDSGFYLCAWSSGVSDTQYFGPGTRLTVL.

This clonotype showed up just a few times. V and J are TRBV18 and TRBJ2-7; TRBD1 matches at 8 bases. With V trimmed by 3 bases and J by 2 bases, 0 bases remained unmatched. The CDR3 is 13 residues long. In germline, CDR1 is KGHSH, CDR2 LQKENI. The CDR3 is CASSPTGAYEQYF. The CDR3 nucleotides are TGTGCCAGCTCACCGACAGGGGCCTACGAGCAGTACTTC.

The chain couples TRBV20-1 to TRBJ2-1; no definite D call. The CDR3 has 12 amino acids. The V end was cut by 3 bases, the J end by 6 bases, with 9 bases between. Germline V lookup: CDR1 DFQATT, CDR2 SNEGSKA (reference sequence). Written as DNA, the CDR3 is TGCAGTGCTAGGGTAAATACCAATGAGCAGTTCTTC. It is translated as CSARVNTNEQFF.

The CDR3 DNA is TGTGCCAGCAGCTTTAGCCAGGCCTACGAGCAGTACTTC. Its translation: CASSFSQAYEQYF. The chain combines TRBV7-4 with TRBJ2-7, with D hard to call. The CDR3 runs 13 residues. Trimming removed 3 bases at V and 2 bases at J, with 8 bases between. CDR1 SGHVT and CDR2 SQSDAQ come from the germline V gene.

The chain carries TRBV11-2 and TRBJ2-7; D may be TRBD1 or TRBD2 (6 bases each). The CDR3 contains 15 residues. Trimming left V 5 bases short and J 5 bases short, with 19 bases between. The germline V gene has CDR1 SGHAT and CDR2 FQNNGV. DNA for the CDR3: TGTGCCAGCAGCCAAGGAGGGACACTTAACCACGAGCAGTACTTC. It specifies CASSQGGTLNHEQYF.

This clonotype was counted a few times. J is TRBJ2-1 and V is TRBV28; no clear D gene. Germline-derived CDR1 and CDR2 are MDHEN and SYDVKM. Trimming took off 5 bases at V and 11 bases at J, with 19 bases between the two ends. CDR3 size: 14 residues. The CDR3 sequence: CASSAAIGGTKQFF. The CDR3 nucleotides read TGTGCCAGCAGTGCCGCTATAGGCGGAACCAAGCAGTTCTTC.

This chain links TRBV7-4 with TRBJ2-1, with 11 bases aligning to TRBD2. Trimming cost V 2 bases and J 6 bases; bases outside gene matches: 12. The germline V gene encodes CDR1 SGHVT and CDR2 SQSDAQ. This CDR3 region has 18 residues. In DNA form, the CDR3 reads TGTGCCAGCAGCTTATCTCCTTTGGGACTAGCGGTTAGCAATGAGCAGTTCTTC. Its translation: CASSLSPLGLAVSNEQFF.

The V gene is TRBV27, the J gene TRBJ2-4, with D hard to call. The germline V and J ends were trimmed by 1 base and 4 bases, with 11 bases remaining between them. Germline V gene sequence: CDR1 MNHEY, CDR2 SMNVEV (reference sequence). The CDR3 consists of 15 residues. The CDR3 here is CASSLFSTQKNIQYF. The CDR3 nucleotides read TGTGCCAGCAGTTTATTTAGTACACAGAAAAACATTCAGTACTTC.

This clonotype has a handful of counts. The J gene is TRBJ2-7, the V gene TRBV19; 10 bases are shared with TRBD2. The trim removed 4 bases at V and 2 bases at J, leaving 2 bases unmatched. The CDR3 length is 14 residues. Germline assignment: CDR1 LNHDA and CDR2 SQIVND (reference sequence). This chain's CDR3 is CASSKLAGPYEQYF. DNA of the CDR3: TGTGCCAGTAGTAAACTAGCGGGACCCTACGAGCAGTACTTC. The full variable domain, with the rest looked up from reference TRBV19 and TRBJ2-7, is DGGITQSPKYLFRKEGQNVTLSCEQNLNHDAMYWYRQDPGQGLRLIYYSQIVNDFQKGDIAEGYSVSREKKESFPLTVTSAQKNPTAFYLCASSKLAGPYEQYFGPGTRLTVT.

The CDR3: CSARGTRQSSYNEQFF. The CDR3 bases are TGCAGTGCTAGAGGGACCCGCCAAAGCTCCTACAATGAGCAGTTCTTC. The chain uses TRBV20-1 and TRBJ2-1, with D hard to call. The length of the CDR3 is 16 residues. Trimming removed 1 base from V and 0 bases from J, with 13 bases in between. Germline V lookup: CDR1 DFQATT, CDR2 SNEGSKA (reference sequence).

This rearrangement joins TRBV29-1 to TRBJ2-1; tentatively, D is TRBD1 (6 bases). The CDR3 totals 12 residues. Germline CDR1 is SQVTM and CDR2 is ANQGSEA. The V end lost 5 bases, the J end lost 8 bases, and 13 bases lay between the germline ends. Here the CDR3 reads CSVRTVGDEQFF. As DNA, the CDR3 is TGCAGCGTTAGGACAGTGGGCGATGAGCAGTTCTTC.

The CDR3 region has the DNA TGTGCCAGCAGCGAGGGACTAGCGGGAGAGACCCAGTACTTC. Translation: CASSEGLAGETQYF. The chain couples TRBV5-4 to TRBJ2-5; 12 bases align to TRBD2. With 4 bases clipped from V and 4 bases from J, the junction kept 2 bases outside the gene matches. The CDR3 runs to 14 residues. Germline CDR1 SGHNT, CDR2 YYREEE (reference sequence). Supplemented by reference TRBV5-4 and TRBJ2-5, the full variable domain reads ETGVTQSPTHLIKTRGQQVTLRCSSQSGHNTVSWYQQALGQGPQFIFQYYREEENGRGNFPPRFSGLQFPNYSSELNVNALELDDSALYLCASSEGLAGETQYFGPGTRLLVL.

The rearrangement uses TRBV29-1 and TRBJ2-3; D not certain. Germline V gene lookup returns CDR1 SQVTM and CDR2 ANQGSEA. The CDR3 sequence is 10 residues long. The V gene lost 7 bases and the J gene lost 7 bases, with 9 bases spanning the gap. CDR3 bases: TGCAGCGCCGAGACAAATACGCAGTATTTT. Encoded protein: CSAETNTQYF.

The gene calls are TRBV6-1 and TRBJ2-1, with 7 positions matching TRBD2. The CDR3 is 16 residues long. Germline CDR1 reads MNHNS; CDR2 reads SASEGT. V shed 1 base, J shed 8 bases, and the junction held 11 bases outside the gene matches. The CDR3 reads CASSEVGGRFFYEQFF. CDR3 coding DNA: TGTGCCAGCAGTGAAGTAGGCGGGAGATTTTTCTATGAGCAGTTCTTC.

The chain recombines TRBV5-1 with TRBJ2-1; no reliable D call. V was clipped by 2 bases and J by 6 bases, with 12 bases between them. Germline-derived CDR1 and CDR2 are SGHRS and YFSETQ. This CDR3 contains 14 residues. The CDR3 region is CASSFWAGFNEQFF. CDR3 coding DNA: TGCGCCAGCAGCTTTTGGGCCGGATTCAATGAGCAGTTCTTC.

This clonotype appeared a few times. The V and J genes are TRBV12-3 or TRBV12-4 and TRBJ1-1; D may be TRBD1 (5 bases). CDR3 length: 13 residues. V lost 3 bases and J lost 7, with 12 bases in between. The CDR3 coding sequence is TGTGCCAGCAGTTTTAAGGCGGGGGGTGAAGCTTTCTTT. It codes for CASSFKAGGEAFF.

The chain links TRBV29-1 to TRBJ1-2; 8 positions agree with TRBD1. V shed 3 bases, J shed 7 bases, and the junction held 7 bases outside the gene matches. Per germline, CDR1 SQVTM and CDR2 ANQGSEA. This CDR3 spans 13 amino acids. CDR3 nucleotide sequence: TGCAGCGTTGACGGACAGGGTTCCGGTGGCTACACCTTC. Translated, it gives CSVDGQGSGGYTF.

CDR3 amino acids: CASSPLQYTGELFF. The CDR3 DNA sequence: TGTGCCAGCAGCCCCCTCCAGTACACCGGGGAGCTGTTTTTT. The V and J genes are TRBV28 and TRBJ2-2, with D unclear. CDR3 length: 14 residues. V dropped 6 bases and J dropped 3 bases, with 11 bases sitting between them. In germline, CDR1 is MDHEN, CDR2 SYDVKM. Variable domain in full (rest from reference TRBV28 and TRBJ2-2): DVKVTQSSRYLVKRTGEKVFLECVQDMDHENMFWYRQDPGLGLRLIYFSYDVKMKEKGDIPEGYSVSREKKERFSLILESASTNQTSMYLCASSPLQYTGELFFGEGSRLTVL.

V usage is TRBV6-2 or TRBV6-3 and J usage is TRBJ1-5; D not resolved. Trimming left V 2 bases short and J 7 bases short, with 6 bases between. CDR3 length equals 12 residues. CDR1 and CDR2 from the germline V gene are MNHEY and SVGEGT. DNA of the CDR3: TGTGCCAGCAGTTACGTTTTCCAGCCCCAGCATTTT. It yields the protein CASSYVFQPQHF.

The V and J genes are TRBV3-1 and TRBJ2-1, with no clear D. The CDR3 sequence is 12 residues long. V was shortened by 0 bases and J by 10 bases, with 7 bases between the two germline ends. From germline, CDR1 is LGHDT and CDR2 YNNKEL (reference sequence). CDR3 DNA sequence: TGTGCCAGCAGCCAAGATTTGGCAGAGCAGTTCTTC. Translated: CASSQDLAEQFF.